The 11 T cell receptor beta chains below all came from one sample that was sequenced in a study of T cells in placental villitis. The immunoSEQ assay was v4. Produced via immunoSEQ multiplex PCR; TCRdb's table is partial and in-frame only. The table lists roughly 2,300 clones, around four fifths of them singletons. The sequencing sample was made of placental tissue containing maternal and fetal cells. All receptors derive from a human patient with infectious villitis; the placental T cells may come from both mother and fetus.

The chain employs TRBV10-1 and TRBJ1-1, with unresolved D. The CDR3 totals 13 residues. V lost 6 bases to trimming and J lost 1 base, with 9 bases between them. Germline CDR1 and CDR2: WNHNN and SYGVQD (reference sequence). The CDR3 sequence: CASRRQTNTEAFF. As DNA, the CDR3 is TGCGCCAGCAGACGTCAGACGAACACTGAAGCTTTCTTT.

This chain links TRBV4-3 with TRBJ1-3; TRBD1 aligns across 7 bases. The germline gives CDR1 LGHNA, CDR2 YSLEER. V shed 4 bases, J shed 4 bases, and the junction held 7 bases outside the gene matches. The CDR3 is 15 amino acids. CDR3 DNA sequence: TGCGCCAGCAGCCGCGTCCCGGGACAGGGAAACACCATATATTTT. Residues: CASSRVPGQGNTIYF.

The chain joins TRBV10-1 to TRBJ2-1, with D perhaps TRBD1 or TRBD2 (6 bases each). V lost 3 bases, J lost 7 bases, and 10 bases lay in between. The CDR3 has 13 residues. The germline gives CDR1 WNHNN, CDR2 SYGVQD (reference sequence). In DNA, the CDR3 is TGCGCCAGCAGTGAAATAGGGGGGAATGAGCAGTTCTTC. Translating it yields CASSEIGGNEQFF.

The chain joins TRBV30 to TRBJ1-2; D gene uncertain. V lost 5 bases, J lost 3 bases, and 4 bases lay in between. CDR3 length equals 10 residues. Germline values: CDR1 GTSNPN, CDR2 SVGIG (reference sequence). The CDR3: CAWGHYGYTF. CDR3 sequence (DNA): TGTGCCTGGGGACACTATGGCTACACCTTC.

The chain combines TRBV5-1 with TRBJ1-1; 7 bases match TRBD1. Germline CDR1 reads SGHRS; CDR2 reads YFSETQ. The length of the CDR3 is 15 residues. V shed 1 base and J 1 base; nucleotides not matched to a gene: 4. The CDR3 nucleotides are TGCGCCAGCAGCTTGAGGGAGGGGGCGAACACTGAAGCTTTCTTT. This encodes CASSLREGANTEAFF.

This chain joins TRBV4-1 and TRBJ1-2; 11 nucleotides align to TRBD1. This CDR3 spans 15 amino acids. The V segment lost 4 bases and the J segment 8 bases; nucleotides outside the gene matches: 9. Germline CDR1 and CDR2: MGHRA and YSYEKL. CDR3 in DNA: TGCGCCAGCAGCCTTGGGACAGGGGGTGAAAGAGGCTACACCTTC. Amino acid sequence: CASSLGTGGERGYTF.

The chain joins TRBV4-1 to TRBJ2-2; 7 bases are shared with TRBD2. Trimming took 8 bases from V and 4 from J; bases not matched to a gene: 7. The CDR3 sequence is 14 residues long. Germline-derived CDR1 and CDR2 are MGHRA and YSYEKL. The CDR3 bases are TGCGCCAGCCGGAGACTAGCTGTCACCGGGGAGCTGTTTTTT. Residues: CASRRLAVTGELFF.

The V and J genes are TRBV10-2 and TRBJ1-1, with 7 bases aligning to TRBD1. CDR1 and CDR2 from the germline V gene are WSHSY and SAAADI. J gave up 8 bases and V 3 bases, and 3 bases lay outside the gene matches. This CDR3 comprises 12 residues. The CDR3 here is CASSDLDREAFF. The CDR3 nucleotides read TGCGCCAGCAGTGATCTGGACAGGGAAGCTTTCTTT.

This clone is a singleton in its sample. The V call is TRBV3-1 (or the pseudogene TRBV3-2), the J call TRBJ1-2, with D possibly matching TRBD1 (6 bases). Between the trimmed V and J ends, which lost 3 bases and 10 bases, there was a span of 18 bases. The length of the CDR3 is 14 residues. CDR1 is LGHDT and CDR2 is YNNKEL in the germline V gene (reference sequence). The CDR3: CASSHEPGRGPYTF. The CDR3 nucleotides read TGTGCCAGCAGCCACGAACCGGGACGGGGGCCCTACACCTTC.

This chain connects TRBV5-1 to TRBJ1-1; 7 nucleotides match TRBD1. This CDR3 contains 14 residues. Germline V gene data show CDR1 as SGHRS and CDR2 as YFSETQ. The trim removed 2 bases at V and 5 bases at J, leaving 6 bases unmatched. CDR3 protein: CASSFQGEGTEAFF. The CDR3 nucleotides read TGCGCCAGCAGCTTCCAGGGGGAGGGTACTGAAGCTTTCTTT.

The V and J genes are TRBV11-2 and TRBJ1-1, with unresolved D. The CDR3 is 11 residues long. The V end was cut by 6 bases, the J end by 1 base, with 3 bases between. Looked up from germline, CDR1 is SGHAT and CDR2 is FQNNGV. The chain's CDR3 is CASRQNTEAFF. The CDR3 coding sequence is TGTGCCAGCAGACAGAACACTGAAGCTTTCTTT.